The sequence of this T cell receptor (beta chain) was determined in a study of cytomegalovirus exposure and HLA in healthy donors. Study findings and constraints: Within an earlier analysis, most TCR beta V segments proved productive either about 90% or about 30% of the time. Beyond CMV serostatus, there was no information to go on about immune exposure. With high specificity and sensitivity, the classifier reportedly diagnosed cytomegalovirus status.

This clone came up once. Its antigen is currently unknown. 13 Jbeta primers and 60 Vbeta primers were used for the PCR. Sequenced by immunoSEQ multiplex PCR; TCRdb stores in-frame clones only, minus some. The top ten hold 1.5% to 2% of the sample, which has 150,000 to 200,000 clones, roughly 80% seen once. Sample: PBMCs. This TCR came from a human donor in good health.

This CDR3 is CASSPGLAMGEQFF. CDR3 nucleotide sequence: TGTGCCAGCAGCCCGGGACTAGCGATGGGTGAGCAGTTCTTC. The chain links TRBV7-2 to TRBJ2-1; 10 nucleotides align to TRBD2. Trimming removed 5 bases from V and 9 bases from J; junction bases left unmatched: 7. Germline V gene data show CDR1 as SGHTA and CDR2 as FQGNSA. The CDR3 covers 14 residues.